This passage covers 31 T cell receptor beta chains from one sample sequenced in a study of T cell responses to AZD1222 COVID-19 vaccine. Sequencing used immunoSEQ multiplex PCR; TCRdb keeps in-frame clones, though not all of them. In the table there are around 130,000 clones, over 90% of which are singletons. This material consisted of peripheral blood, taken on day 0 of AZD1222 vaccination. The receptors were gathered from an adult in good health.

The chain joins TRBV20-1 to TRBJ2-7, with D unresolved. This CDR3 region has 13 residues. Germline V gene sequence: CDR1 DFQATT, CDR2 SNEGSKA (reference sequence). V shed 5 bases and J shed 0 bases, with 11 bases lying between them. CDR3 amino acids: CSAGDTYSYEQYF. The DNA of the CDR3 is TGCAGTGCTGGTGACACTTACTCCTACGAGCAGTACTTC.

The chain uses TRBV3-1 (or the pseudogene TRBV3-2) and TRBJ2-1; D call uncertain. Looked up from germline, CDR1 is LGHDT and CDR2 is YNNKEL (reference sequence). Between the trimmed V and J ends, which lost 4 bases and 4 bases, there was a span of 11 bases. The CDR3 has 14 residues. The DNA for the CDR3 is TGTGCCAGCAGCCGCGGCATAGGGTACAATGAGCAGTTCTTC. Amino acids: CASSRGIGYNEQFF.

The V gene is TRBV5-1, the J gene TRBJ1-1; TRBD1 is a possible D gene (6 bases). Germline lookup yields CDR1 SGHRS and CDR2 YFSETQ. V was cut by 4 bases and J by 5 bases, with 18 bases left in between. This CDR3 has 15 amino acids. CDR3 in amino acids: CASSPEQGPGTEAFF. DNA for the CDR3: TGCGCCAGCAGCCCCGAACAGGGACCTGGAACTGAAGCTTTCTTT.

V usage is TRBV3-1 (or the pseudogene TRBV3-2) and J usage is TRBJ1-2; 9 positions match TRBD1. Germline lookup yields CDR1 LGHDT and CDR2 YNNKEL (reference sequence). V shed 5 bases and J 4 bases; nucleotides not matched to a gene: 2. This CDR3 is 13 amino acids long. The CDR3 spells CASSGQGIYGYTF. CDR3 coding DNA: TGTGCCAGCAGCGGACAGGGGATCTATGGCTACACCTTC.

The genes are TRBV9 and TRBJ2-1; no clear D gene. Per germline, CDR1 SGDLS and CDR2 YYNGEE. The CDR3 runs to 15 residues. V lost 4 bases and J lost 0, with 11 bases in between. The CDR3: CASSIEAFSYNEQFF. The DNA for the CDR3 is TGTGCCAGCAGCATTGAGGCTTTCTCCTACAATGAGCAGTTCTTC.

V usage is TRBV19 and J usage is TRBJ1-1; unclear D gene. CDR3 length: 12 amino acids. Germline V gene sequence: CDR1 LNHDA, CDR2 SQIVND (reference sequence). Between the trimmed V and J ends, which lost 6 bases and 1 base, there was a span of 6 bases. The CDR3 region has the DNA TGTGCCAGTAGGTGGGGGAACACTGAAGCTTTCTTT. Residues: CASRWGNTEAFF.

This clone appeared once. The genes are TRBV5-6 and TRBJ1-1; D ambiguous. Germline-derived CDR1 and CDR2 are SGHDT and YYEEEE. The CDR3 consists of 11 residues. V was trimmed by 3 bases and J by 6 bases, leaving 6 bases between them. CDR3 in DNA: TGTGCCAGCAGCTCAGCTTCTGAAGCTTTCTTT. Its translation is CASSSASEAFF.

This clone appeared a few times. This chain links TRBV4-2 with TRBJ2-5; D unresolved. Deletions cut 1 base from V and 0 bases from J, with 3 bases between. The CDR3 extends over 13 amino acids. Germline-derived CDR1 and CDR2 are LGHNA and YNFKEQ. The CDR3, as DNA: TGTGCCAGCAGCCAAGGACACCAAGAGACCCAGTACTTC. Its protein product is CASSQGHQETQYF.

The genes are TRBV19 and TRBJ1-2; no clear D gene. The CDR3 length is 12 residues. With 1 base removed from V and 8 bases from J, the gap between germline ends came to 8 bases. CDR1 and CDR2 from the germline V gene are LNHDA and SQIVND (reference sequence). CDR3 nucleotides: TGTGCCAGTAGTATAGGCGGCCAGGGCTACACCTTC. Protein product: CASSIGGQGYTF.

The genes are TRBV7-9 and TRBJ1-3; 8 bases align to TRBD1. Germline V gene sequence: CDR1 SEHNR, CDR2 FQNEAQ (reference sequence). After removal of 6 bases from V and 0 bases from J, the junction contained 7 bases not matched to a gene. This CDR3 region has 16 residues. CDR3 bases: TGTGCCAGCAGTATGGGACAGGCCTCCTCTGGAAACACCATATATTTT. It codes for CASSMGQASSGNTIYF.

This clone was seen a handful of times. The V gene is TRBV18, the J gene TRBJ1-1; 10 positions match TRBD1. CDR3 length: 16 amino acids. V trimming: 3 bases; J trimming: 5 bases; junction bases outside the gene matches: 9. Per the germline V gene, CDR1 is KGHSH and CDR2 is LQKENI. CDR3 amino acids: CASSPRLDRGRTEAFF. The DNA for the CDR3 is TGTGCCAGCTCACCTCGCCTCGACAGGGGGCGAACTGAAGCTTTCTTT.

The rearrangement joins TRBV19 to TRBJ1-2; 8 bases match TRBD1. Germline CDR1 and CDR2: LNHDA and SQIVND (reference sequence). The V segment lost 3 bases and the J segment 4 bases; nucleotides outside the gene matches: 7. The CDR3 is 15 residues long. CDR3 DNA sequence: TGTGCCAGTAGTATGAGACAGGGGTCCCTCTATGGCTACACCTTC. This codes for CASSMRQGSLYGYTF.

This clone showed up just a few times. The rearrangement uses TRBV10-3 and TRBJ1-2; 7 nucleotides agree with TRBD1. From germline, CDR1 is ENHRY and CDR2 SYGVKD. Losses at the gene ends were 2 bases for V and 7 bases for J; bases not matched to a gene: 13. The CDR3 has 16 amino acids. This chain's CDR3 is CAISETKNRGEGGYTF. The CDR3 DNA is TGTGCCATCAGTGAGACGAAAAACAGGGGCGAGGGTGGCTACACCTTC.

V is TRBV18 and J is TRBJ1-3, with 7 bases aligning to TRBD1. CDR3 length equals 17 residues. Germline V gives CDR1 KGHSH, CDR2 LQKENI. V lost 3 bases, J lost 0 bases, and 8 bases stayed unmatched. CDR3 amino acids: CASSPSGGYGSGNTIYF. The CDR3 DNA reads TGTGCCAGCTCACCGTCAGGGGGGTATGGCTCTGGAAACACCATATATTTT.

This clone was detected once. The chain joins TRBV18 to TRBJ2-7, with TRBD2 matching over 8 bases. V lost 6 bases to trimming and J lost 2 bases; unmatched junction nucleotides: 3. The CDR3 runs 13 residues. Germline V gene sequence: CDR1 KGHSH, CDR2 LQKENI. DNA of the CDR3: TGTGCCAGCTCCGTCGGGGGGGCCTACGAGCAGTACTTC. This translates into CASSVGGAYEQYF.

The chain joins TRBV18 to TRBJ2-5, with 7 bases lining up with TRBD1. The CDR3 extends over 14 amino acids. J gave up 2 bases and V 6 bases, and 6 bases lay outside the gene matches. Germline lookup yields CDR1 KGHSH and CDR2 LQKENI. This CDR3 is CASSPTGSQETQYF. CDR3 DNA sequence: TGTGCCAGCTCGCCGACAGGGTCTCAAGAGACCCAGTACTTC. Full variable domain (remainder filled in from reference TRBV18 and TRBJ2-5): NAGVMQNPRHLVRRRGQEARLRCSPMKGHSHVYWYRQLPEEGLKFMVYLQKENIIDESGMPKERFSAEFPKEGPSILRIQQVVRGDSAAYFCASSPTGSQETQYFGPGTRLLVL.

The chain joins TRBV5-1 to TRBJ1-6; 9 positions match TRBD1. Trimming at V came to 3 bases and at J to 5 bases, leaving 12 bases not matched to a gene. The V gene's germline CDR1 is SGHRS and CDR2 YFSETQ. The CDR3 runs to 18 residues. The CDR3 DNA is TGCGCCAGCAGCTGGTCCCCGGGACAGGGATTTAATAATTCACCCCTCCACTTT. Residues: CASSWSPGQGFNNSPLHF.

This chain links TRBV7-2 with TRBJ1-1; D is unclear. Per the germline V gene, CDR1 is SGHTA and CDR2 is FQGNSA. The CDR3 is 13 residues long. Trimming removed 2 bases at V and 1 base at J, with 5 bases between. The CDR3 nucleotides are TGTGCCAGCAGCTTAAGTTGGAACACTGAAGCTTTCTTT. As protein: CASSLSWNTEAFF.

This chain joins TRBV7-9 and TRBJ1-1; D perhaps matches TRBD1 (5 bases). CDR1 SEHNR and CDR2 FQNEAQ come from the germline V gene (reference sequence). There are 12 residues in the CDR3. Trimming shortened V by 5 bases and J by 4 bases, and 8 bases separated the two germline ends. CDR3 sequence (DNA): TGTGCCAGCAGCGGGGGGTCCACTGAAGCTTTCTTT. The encoded protein is CASSGGSTEAFF.

The rearrangement joins TRBV30 to TRBJ2-2; 7 bases map to TRBD1. CDR1 and CDR2 from the germline V gene are GTSNPN and SVGIG (reference sequence). With 3 bases clipped from V and 2 bases from J, the junction kept 3 bases outside the gene matches. CDR3 length: 14 residues. The DNA of the CDR3 is TGTGCCTGGAGGACAGGGTTAAACACCGGGGAGCTGTTTTTT. It encodes CAWRTGLNTGELFF.

This clone was detected once. This chain uses TRBV3-1 (or the pseudogene TRBV3-2) with TRBJ1-6; D is possibly TRBD1 (6 bases). The CDR3 is 15 amino acids. V was clipped by 3 bases and J by 2 bases, with 8 bases between them. CDR1 is LGHDT and CDR2 is YNNKEL in the germline V gene (reference sequence). In nucleotides, the CDR3 is TGTGCCAGCAGCCAGAGGGACACCTATAATTCACCCCTCCACTTT. This gives the protein CASSQRDTYNSPLHF.

This chain connects TRBV6-4 to TRBJ1-1; D is uncertain. The CDR3 totals 14 residues. Trimming removed 5 bases from V and 3 bases from J, with 13 bases in between. CDR1 is MRHNA, CDR2 SNTAGT, per germline. The CDR3 DNA reads as TGTGCCAGCAGTAAAGAAGGCGGGGACACTGAAGCTTTCTTT. Amino acid sequence: CASSKEGGDTEAFF.

The CDR3 loop reads CSAQTRGTQYF. CDR3 nucleotides: TGCAGTGCCCAGACCCGGGGTACGCAGTATTTT. The V gene is TRBV20-1, the J gene TRBJ2-3; TRBD2 might be the D (5 bases). Per the germline V gene, CDR1 is DFQATT and CDR2 is SNEGSKA (reference sequence). Trimming left V 6 bases short and J 8 bases short, with 12 bases between. The CDR3 has 11 residues.

The chain employs TRBV3-1 (or the pseudogene TRBV3-2) and TRBJ2-1, with 15 positions matching TRBD2. Germline CDR1 LGHDT, CDR2 YNNKEL (reference sequence). The CDR3 extends over 18 amino acids. V shed 3 bases, J shed 4 bases, and the junction held 7 bases outside the gene matches. CDR3 bases: TGTGCCAGCAGCCAGAGTTGGGGACTAGCGGGGGGTTACAATGAGCAGTTCTTC. It codes for CASSQSWGLAGGYNEQFF.

The chain uses TRBV7-6 and TRBJ2-3; the match to TRBD2 covers 8 bases. The CDR3 has 16 residues. From germline, CDR1 is SGHVS and CDR2 FNYEAQ. After removal of 4 bases from V and 2 bases from J, the junction contained 8 bases not matched to a gene. The CDR3 region has the DNA TGTGCCAGCAGCTCGTCAGCGGGGGTCTTCACAGATACGCAGTATTTT. As protein: CASSSSAGVFTDTQYF.

The chain recombines TRBV6-6 with TRBJ1-1, with D possibly TRBD1 on 6 matching bases. Looked up from germline, CDR1 is MNHNY and CDR2 is SVGAGI (reference sequence). The CDR3 is 14 residues long. The V end was cut by 6 bases, the J end by 3 bases, with 14 bases between. This CDR3 reads CASRPTGVHTEAFF. In DNA, the CDR3 is TGTGCCAGCAGACCGACAGGAGTTCACACTGAAGCTTTCTTT.

The chain uses TRBV6-5 and TRBJ1-1; D is ambiguous. The ends were cut back, 6 bases at V and 1 base at J, with 12 bases in the middle. The CDR3 extends over 14 amino acids. The V gene's germline CDR1 is MNHEY and CDR2 SVGAGI. The CDR3 spells CASSRKRTNTEAFF. The CDR3 region has the DNA TGTGCCAGCAGCCGAAAGAGGACGAACACTGAAGCTTTCTTT.

This chain joins TRBV19 and TRBJ1-6; a weak D match, TRBD1 (5 bases). V dropped 5 bases and J dropped 8 bases, with 19 bases sitting between them. This CDR3 has 16 residues. Germline V CDR1 and CDR2: LNHDA, SQIVND (reference sequence). The CDR3, as DNA: TGTGCCAGTAGTTCGGTTAGGAGTAGGGGTGATTCACCCCTCCACTTT. Protein: CASSSVRSRGDSPLHF. Full variable domain (rest looked up from reference TRBV19 and TRBJ1-6): DGGITQSPKYLFRKEGQNVTLSCEQNLNHDAMYWYRQDPGQGLRLIYYSQIVNDFQKGDIAEGYSVSREKKESFPLTVTSAQKNPTAFYLCASSSVRSRGDSPLHFGNGTRLTVT.

This clone was recorded once. This rearrangement joins TRBV2 to TRBJ1-1; 8 bases are shared with TRBD1. There are 16 residues in the CDR3. The ends lost 5 bases at V and 1 base at J; junction bases unmatched: 9. CDR1 SNHLY and CDR2 FYNNEI come from the germline V gene. The CDR3 region has the DNA TGTGCCAGCAGTCCGGGACAGGTAATTAGGAACACTGAAGCTTTCTTT. Its translation: CASSPGQVIRNTEAFF.

The chain combines TRBV2 with TRBJ1-5; the D gene is possibly TRBD1 (5 bases). The V gene lost 4 bases and the J gene lost 3 bases, with 13 bases spanning the gap. This CDR3 comprises 15 residues. The germline V gene has CDR1 SNHLY and CDR2 FYNNEI. The CDR3, as DNA: TGTGCCAGCAGTGCTCGCAGGGCGAACAATCAGCCCCAGCATTTT. Translation: CASSARRANNQPQHF. The full variable domain, rest sourced from reference TRBV2 and TRBJ1-5, is EPEVTQTPSHQVTQMGQEVILRCVPISNHLYFYWYRQILGQKVEFLVSFYNNEISEKSEIFDDQFSVERPDGSNFTLKIRSTKLEDSAMYFCASSARRANNQPQHFGDGTRLSIL.

This chain's CDR3 is CASSLGTERIEFF. The CDR3 DNA reads as TGTGCCAGCAGTTTAGGGACAGAGAGGATAGAGTTCTTC. This chain joins TRBV12-3 or TRBV12-4 and TRBJ2-1; possibly TRBD1 for D (6 bases). V was trimmed by 1 base and J by 14 bases, leaving 15 bases between them. The CDR3 contains 13 residues.